This TCR beta chain derives from a study of beta chain features in type 1 diabetes. Study context: All of the samples together had approximately 99 million sorted cells examined.

Study-level results: Among all four CD4+ subsets, Type 1 diabetes patients had TCRB CDR3s that were moderately but significantly shorter. Type 1 diabetes patients had VDJ junctions that carried fewer insertions and more deletions. There was no resolution here of whether HLA type influences TCRB rearrangement.

This CDR3 comprises 15 residues. Trimming took 0 bases from V and 10 from J, leaving 16 bases between them. The germline V gene has CDR1 MNHEY and CDR2 SVGAGI. Details on this clone: Its antigen is not known.

All of the isolated RNA was reverse transcribed, so expressed TCRB transcripts were sequenced. Generated by immunoSEQ multiplex PCR, the TCRdb table keeps only in-frame clones and is missing some. The sample lists approximately 130,000 clones, roughly a sixth occurring once. The source of this sequence is a man aged 18 to 30 with type 1 diabetes. Material: central memory CD4+ T cells from blood. The chain employs TRBV6-5 and TRBJ2-1; D is unclear. The CDR3 DNA is TGTGCCAGCAGTTACTCGGGGTACGGTGGGCGAGAGCAGTTCTTC. It translates to CASSYSGYGGREQFF.